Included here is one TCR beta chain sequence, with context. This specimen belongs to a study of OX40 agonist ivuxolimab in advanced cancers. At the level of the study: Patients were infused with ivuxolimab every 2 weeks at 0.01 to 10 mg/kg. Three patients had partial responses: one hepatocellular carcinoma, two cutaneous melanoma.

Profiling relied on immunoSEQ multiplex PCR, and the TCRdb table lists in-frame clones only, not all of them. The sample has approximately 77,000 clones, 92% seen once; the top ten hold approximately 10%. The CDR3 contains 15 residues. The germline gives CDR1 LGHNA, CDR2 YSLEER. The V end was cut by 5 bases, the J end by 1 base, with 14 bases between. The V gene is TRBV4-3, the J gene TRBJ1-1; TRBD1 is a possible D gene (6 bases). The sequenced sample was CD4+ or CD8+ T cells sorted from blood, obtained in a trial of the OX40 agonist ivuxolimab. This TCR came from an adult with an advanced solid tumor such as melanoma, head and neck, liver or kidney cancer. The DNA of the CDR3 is TGCGCCAGCAGCTACCACCGACAGGCGAACACTGAAGCTTTCTTT. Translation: CASSYHRQANTEAFF.